This TCR beta chain stems from a study of somatic mutations in cytotoxic T cells in rheumatoid arthritis. Clones were sequenced by immunoSEQ multiplex PCR, and TCRdb holds only the in-frame ones, with some missing. This table has 8,500 to 13,000 clones, 79% appearing once. After removal of 4 bases from V and 3 bases from J, the junction contained 8 bases not matched to a gene. Germline V lookup: CDR1 MNHEY, CDR2 SVGAGI. This CDR3 contains 15 residues. This TCR was sampled from an adult with rheumatoid arthritis. The V call is TRBV6-5, the J call TRBJ2-5, with 7 bases matching TRBD1. Sequencing was done on a sample of CD8+ T cells sorted from blood. Here the CDR3 DNA reads TGTGCCAGCAGTTCCCCAGGGGGAACGGAAGAGACCCAGTACTTC. The encoded protein is CASSSPGGTEETQYF.